The 8 T cell receptor beta chains reported below all come from one sample, sequenced in a study of pediatric ulcerative colitis (dated by TCRdb to the late 2010s). Libraries were built with the immunoSEQ multiplex PCR assay. Imported from immuneACCESS, the table was reduced by TCRdb to in-frame sequences with V and J called. These copies leave out some clones; in studies compared against another copy, an unresolved V gene accounts for under half, and the cause of the remainder is not known. The sample yields tens of thousands of clones; around 81% were counted once. The ten largest clones represent over 3% of the sample. One to two pinch biopsies were taken from the rectum for research during colonoscopy. Material: gut tissue. The receptors were gathered from a girl aged 5-17 years with moderate ulcerative colitis.

This clone was found a few times. V usage is TRBV30 and J usage is TRBJ1-2, with D perhaps TRBD1 (6 bases). Germline values: CDR1 GTSNPN, CDR2 SVGIG (reference sequence). This CDR3 contains 14 residues. The V end lost 0 bases, the J end lost 8 bases, and 16 bases lay between the germline ends. The CDR3 sequence: CAWSVLVQGEGYTF. In DNA form, the CDR3 reads TGTGCCTGGAGTGTACTAGTACAGGGAGAAGGCTACACCTTC.

V usage is TRBV7-6 and J usage is TRBJ2-2; a weak D match, TRBD1 (6 bases). The germline V gene encodes CDR1 SGHVS and CDR2 FNYEAQ. V lost 1 base and J lost 5, with 14 bases in between. This CDR3 has 16 residues. This CDR3 is CASSLGPIQGTGELFF. The CDR3 coding sequence is TGTGCCAGCAGCTTAGGACCGATTCAGGGGACCGGGGAGCTGTTTTTT.

This chain connects TRBV28 to TRBJ1-3; no clear D. The CDR3 length is 15 residues. Germline V gives CDR1 MDHEN, CDR2 SYDVKM. Trimming took off 4 bases at V and 0 bases at J, with 10 bases between the two ends. CDR3 amino acids: CASSSLAASGNTIYF. In DNA form, the CDR3 reads TGTGCCAGCAGTTCCCTGGCCGCCTCTGGAAACACCATATATTTT.

The chain joins TRBV5-1 to TRBJ1-4; a possible D gene is TRBD1 (6 bases). Germline CDR1 SGHRS, CDR2 YFSETQ. V was trimmed by 4 bases and J by 4 bases, leaving 14 bases between them. The CDR3 runs 15 residues. The CDR3 is CASSTGLPHNEKLFF. The CDR3 DNA reads as TGCGCCAGCAGCACAGGGCTTCCACATAATGAAAAACTGTTTTTT.

V gene TRBV11-1 combines with J gene TRBJ1-1, with a weak D call TRBD1 (5 bases). The V end lost 5 bases, the J end lost 4 bases, and 20 bases lay between the germline ends. CDR3 length: 16 residues. Germline CDR1 and CDR2: SGHAT and FQDESV (reference sequence). The CDR3 DNA is TGTGCCAGCAGCCCCTTTGCCGGGGCGCGGGTCACTGAAGCTTTCTTT. This encodes CASSPFAGARVTEAFF.

The genes are TRBV5-6 and TRBJ1-5; D call uncertain. Trimming pared 5 bases from V and 0 bases from J, leaving 12 bases between. Germline CDR1 and CDR2: SGHDT and YYEEEE. This CDR3 is 15 amino acids long. CDR3 in amino acids: CASSLRVASNQPQHF. CDR3 sequence (DNA): TGTGCCAGCAGTTTAAGGGTGGCTAGCAATCAGCCCCAGCATTTT.

This clone has more than one count but fewer than ten. The chain has TRBV7-9 and TRBJ1-1; the D is unclear. The CDR3 is 12 residues long. Trimming took off 5 bases at V and 7 bases at J, with 11 bases between the two ends. The germline V gene has CDR1 SEHNR and CDR2 FQNEAQ (reference sequence). This CDR3 reads CASSVVGIEAFF. As DNA, the CDR3 is TGTGCCAGCAGCGTCGTGGGAATTGAAGCTTTCTTT.

This chain connects TRBV6-1 to TRBJ1-1; 7 nucleotides line up with TRBD1. Germline CDR1 is MNHNS and CDR2 is SASEGT. The CDR3 has 14 amino acids. Losses at the gene ends were 5 bases for V and 1 base for J; bases not matched to a gene: 4. The CDR3 nucleotides read TGTGCCAGCAGTATACAGGGGAGGAACACTGAAGCTTTCTTT. This encodes CASSIQGRNTEAFF.